This T cell receptor beta chain was recovered during a study of identical twins' blood T cells (dated by TCRdb to the early 2010s). In the study overall: Around 50 million Illumina reads were obtained across around 12 libraries, of which six were alpha-chain libraries and six were beta-chain libraries. Using next-generation sequencing, the study compared the TCR alpha and beta chain repertoires of three pairs of monozygous twins to assess how genetics influences repertoire formation. What the study reported, not specific to this receptor: Because the twins were reared together, environmental influences could not be ruled out as the explanation for twin similarity. How many CDR3 clonotypes two donors shared depended mainly on the product of their cloneset sizes, and the twins did not clearly stray from this trend. V gene usage, even among non-selected out-of-frame TCRbeta clonotypes, was reported to be markedly more similar within twin pairs than between unrelated donors. Among the most abundant TCRbeta clonotypes, every donor shared more CDR3 sequences with her own twin than with unrelated donors. The proposed role of the TCRalpha J segment in MHC recognition during thymic selection was stated to require validation by independent studies.

Donors were six healthy women forming three monozygous twin pairs. All three twin pairs had been raised together and were thought likely to have encountered the same vaccines and infectious agents. TCR cDNA libraries were prepared from RNA that was isolated from peripheral blood mononuclear cells. Libraries were built with 5' RACE. TCRdb names Illumina Genome Analyzer IIx as the instrument used. The RNA-based TCR cDNA libraries were made using a previously described protocol that was modified in several ways. To prevent cross-contamination, barcodes specific to each sample were added to both ends of every TCR cDNA library during cDNA synthesis and amplification. Concerning the study's data processing: Between about 90,000 and nearly 550,000 clonotypes were identified per individual, and about 2 to 3.6 million CDR3-containing reads were obtained per library. Reads with improper barcode index combinations were discarded, after which clonesets were built for each library with the MiTCR software. During the assembly of CDR3 clonotypes by MiTCR, low-quality reads were filtered or rescued and PCR and sequencing errors were corrected. Artificial out-of-frame clonotypes were mapped to in-frame sequences, with one indel allowed in the CDR3, and then removed. Similarity of V and J gene usage between donors was measured as Jensen-Shannon divergence divided by mean entropy. The public reads were reanalyzed by TCRdb: fastp trimming at Q25, MiXCR alignment, in-frame beta chains only. Rows with a matching CDR3 protein are joined into one entry that keeps the most common DNA and genes. TCRdb, not the authors, supplied the V and J calls. This sample gives a few hundred thousand distinct CDR3 sequences in total; roughly 31% of them show up just once. The top ten constitute 6% to 7% of the sample.

Looking up the germline V gene (reference sequence) yields CDR1 DFQATT and CDR2 SNEGSKA. From the cysteine up to the phenylalanine, the CDR3 has a length of 12 residues. Of the read, only the CDR3 DNA is kept; its 36 bases are in frame from base 1. Deletion took 1 base off V and 5 bases off J, with a span of 8 bases between the germline ends. This clonotype was counted between two and nine times. Its antigen is unknown. Per-base qualities were not stored, and no clone one base away is much larger. The chain employs TRBV20-1 and TRBJ2-5; the D gene may be TRBD1 or TRBD2, since each aligns over 5 bases. This TCR was recovered from a woman aged 18-55 years in good health. The sample taken for sequencing was PBMCs. The CDR3 reads as follows: CSARGGRETQYF. The DNA is as follows: TGCAGTGCTAGAGGGGGACGTGAGACCCAGTACTTC.